Included here is one T cell receptor beta chain sequence, with context. Its specificity is unknown. An end of the junction does not agree with germline; a read error may underlie this. TCR beta cDNA was reverse-transcribed from about 500 ng of total RNA. The reaction used a constant-region primer and ProtoScript II reverse transcriptase. Three nested multiplex PCR rounds, a slightly modified ARM-PCR, produced the libraries for TCR beta. Two initial PCR rounds of around 10 cycles each paired TRBV1-TRBV30 forward primers with a C-beta reverse primer. TCRdb called the multiplex PCR reads again in MiXCR, with one record for every CDR3 protein. The profile shows around 22,000 distinct CDR3 sequences, 80% of them singletons. It was from roughly 20-30 mg of unsorted bulk tissue that RNA and DNA were co-extracted. The data were obtained in a study of tumor-infiltrating lymphocytes in primary liver carcinoma. Study-level background: Per sample, productive TCRbeta reads numbered roughly 3.65 to 7.13 million, similar across tissue types. Findings and limits, study-wide: There were only about 7-25% of top clones found in all five tumor regions.

Germline assignment: CDR1 MNHEY and CDR2 SVGAGI. The CDR3 is 15 amino acids. The chain couples TRBV6-5 to TRBJ2-2; TRBD1 aligns across 8 bases. This TCR derives from a woman aged 25 to 39 with primary liver carcinoma and hepatitis B virus infection. The sample comprised liver tumor tissue from sampling region 2. The subset is: tumor region T2, inferior pole. CDR3 in amino acids: CATSARTGFTRELFF. In DNA, the CDR3 is TGTGCCACCAGTGCGCGGACAGGGTTCACCCGGGAGCTGTTTTTT.